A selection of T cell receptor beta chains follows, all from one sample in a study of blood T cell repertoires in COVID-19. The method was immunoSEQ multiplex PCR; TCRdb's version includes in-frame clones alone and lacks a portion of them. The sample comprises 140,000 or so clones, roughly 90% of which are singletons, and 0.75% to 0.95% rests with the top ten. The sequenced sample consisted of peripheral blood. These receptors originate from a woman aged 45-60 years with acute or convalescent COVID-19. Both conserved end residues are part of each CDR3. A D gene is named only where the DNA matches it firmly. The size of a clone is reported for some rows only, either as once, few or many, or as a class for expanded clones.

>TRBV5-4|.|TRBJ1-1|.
TGTGCCAGCAGCTCATTGGGCATGAACACTGAAGCTTTCTTT
CASSSLGMNTEAFF
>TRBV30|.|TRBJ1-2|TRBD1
TGTGCCTGGAGCTTGACAGGGGAGATCTATGGCTACACCTTC
CAWSLTGEIYGYTF
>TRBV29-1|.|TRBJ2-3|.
TGCAGCTCTGAGGTCTCCACAGATACGCAGTATTTT
CSSEVSTDTQYF
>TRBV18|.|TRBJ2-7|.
TGTGCCAGCTCCACCGGGACACCGACCTACGAGCAGTACTTC
CASSTGTPTYEQYF
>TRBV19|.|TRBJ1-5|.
TGTGCCAGTAGTATAGCCAGGGGATCCAATCAGCCCCAGCATTTT
CASSIARGSNQPQHF
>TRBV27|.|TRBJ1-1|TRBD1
TGTGCCAGCATCGACAGGGAGAACACTGAAGCTTTCTTT
CASIDRENTEAFF
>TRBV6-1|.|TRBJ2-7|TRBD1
TGTGCCAGCAGTGAAGCGGGACAGATCTACGAGCAGTACTTC
CASSEAGQIYEQYF
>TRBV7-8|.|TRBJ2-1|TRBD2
TGTGCCAGCAGCGGGTTAGGGACTAGCGGGACCTATGAGCAGTTCTTC
CASSGLGTSGTYEQFF
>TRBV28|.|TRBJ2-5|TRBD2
TGTGCCAGCAGTTTATTGGATGCGGAGGGAGGGTACCAAGAGACCCAGTACTTC
CASSLLDAEGGYQETQYF
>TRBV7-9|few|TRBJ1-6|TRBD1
TGTGCCAGCAGCGCCCCGGACAGGGAGGGCAGTAATTCACCCCTCCACTTT
CASSAPDREGSNSPLHF
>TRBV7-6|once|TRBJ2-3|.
TGTGCCAGCAGCCGAAAAGCGGAGAACACAGATACGCAGTATTTT
CASSRKAENTDTQYF
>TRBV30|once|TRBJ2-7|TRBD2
TGTGCCTGGAGTGTCGGGGGGGGAGTGCGAGAGCAGTACTTC
CAWSVGGGVREQYF
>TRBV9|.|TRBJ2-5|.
TGTGCCAGCAGCGTAGCCAGGGGCCAAGAGACCCAGTACTTC
CASSVARGQETQYF
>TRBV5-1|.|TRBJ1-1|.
TGCGCCAGCAGCCCGGGAGGGCTTAGGGACACTGAAGCTTTCTTT
CASSPGGLRDTEAFF
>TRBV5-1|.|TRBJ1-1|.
TGCGCCAGCAGCGGAGACACTGAAGCTTTCTTT
CASSGDTEAFF
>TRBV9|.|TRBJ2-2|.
TGTGCCAGCAGCGTAAGGTTCGCGGGCGCCGGGGAGCTGTTTTTT
CASSVRFAGAGELFF